The rows below give T cell receptor beta chains drawn from one sample of a study of blood T cell repertoires in COVID-19. Repertoires were generated with immunoSEQ multiplex PCR, while TCRdb's copy carries only in-frame clones and drops some. The sample includes a few hundred thousand clones, 90% seen only once; the top ten take just under 6.5%. The sample comprised peripheral blood. The source of these receptors is a woman in her 50s with COVID-19, enrolled during active disease. Each CDR3 is given with its conserved first and last residue. Fields, in order: J gene, clone size, D gene, V gene, CDR3 protein, CDR3 DNA. A D gene is named only where the DNA matches it firmly. Size values are once, few and many counts, or a class for expanded clones, and some rows have none.

>TRBJ2-1|NA|TRBD2|TRBV7-3
CASSSPSVASGSGEQFF
TGTGCCAGCAGCTCCCCCTCCGTGGCTAGCGGGAGCGGCGAGCAGTTCTTC
>TRBJ1-2|NA|NA|TRBV6-5
CASSYSGAGPYGYTF
TGTGCCAGCAGTTACTCGGGGGCAGGGCCCTATGGCTACACCTTC
>TRBJ2-7|once|TRBD1|TRBV5-1
CASSLATGFRDEQYF
TGCGCCAGCAGTTTGGCGACAGGGTTCCGTGACGAGCAGTACTTC
>TRBJ2-5|NA|NA|TRBV30
CAWSQGYQETQYF
TGTGCCTGGAGTCAGGGGTACCAAGAGACCCAGTACTTC
>TRBJ2-1|NA|TRBD2|TRBV30
CAWSSAGGANEQFF
TGTGCCTGGAGCTCAGCGGGAGGGGCGAATGAGCAGTTCTTC
>TRBJ2-5|NA|TRBD2|TRBV12-5
CASGFYLAGPGETQYF
TGTGCTAGTGGTTTCTACCTAGCGGGCCCGGGAGAGACCCAGTACTTC
>TRBJ1-1|NA|NA|TRBV11-2
CASRWIERDTEAFF
TGTGCCAGCAGGTGGATCGAGCGGGACACTGAAGCTTTCTTT
>TRBJ1-1|NA|NA|TRBV5-1
CASSFPDRRNTEAFF
TGCGCCAGCAGCTTCCCAGACAGGAGGAACACTGAAGCTTTCTTT
>TRBJ1-6|NA|NA|TRBV12-3/TRBV12-4
CASSLAAGSPLHF
TGTGCCAGCAGTTTGGCGGCGGGGTCACCCCTCCACTTT
>TRBJ2-5|NA|TRBD1|TRBV2
CASGWDRQRETQYF
TGTGCCAGCGGATGGGACAGGCAAAGGGAGACCCAGTACTTC
>TRBJ1-1|NA|NA|TRBV30
CAWSVGWRSAGAFF
TGTGCCTGGAGTGTAGGCTGGAGAAGTGCTGGAGCTTTCTTT
>TRBJ1-4|NA|TRBD1|TRBV5-1
CASSPRTGVELFF
TGCGCCAGCAGCCCCAGAACAGGGGTAGAACTGTTTTTT
>TRBJ2-7|NA|TRBD2|TRBV7-9
CASRIAGPRDGQYF
TGTGCCAGCAGGATAGCGGGCCCCCGCGACGGGCAGTACTTC
>TRBJ2-6|NA|NA|TRBV5-4
CASSPGRVAGANVLTF
TGTGCCAGCAGCCCGGGCAGGGTCGCTGGGGCCAACGTCCTGACTTTC
>TRBJ2-1|NA|TRBD2|TRBV10-1
CASSDLAGKNEQFF
TGCGCCAGCAGTGATCTAGCGGGAAAAAATGAGCAGTTCTTC
>TRBJ2-1|NA|NA|TRBV7-8
CASSLDPGNRGNEQFF
TGTGCCAGCAGCTTAGACCCGGGAAACCGGGGGAATGAGCAGTTCTTC
>TRBJ2-1|NA|TRBD2|TRBV5-1
CAISSGRGDEQFF
TGCGCCATCTCTAGCGGGAGAGGGGATGAGCAGTTCTTC
>TRBJ2-6|NA|TRBD1|TRBV28
CASSAPGQLYSGANVLTF
TGTGCCAGCAGTGCCCCGGGACAGCTTTACTCTGGGGCCAACGTCCTGACTTTC
>TRBJ1-5|NA|NA|TRBV19
CASRPDRVYSNQPQHF
TGTGCCAGTAGACCCGACAGAGTATATAGCAATCAGCCCCAGCATTTT
>TRBJ2-5|NA|NA|TRBV4-1
CASSPTLFGSKEETQYF
TGCGCCAGCAGCCCTACTCTGTTCGGGAGTAAAGAAGAGACCCAGTACTTC
>TRBJ2-7|once|TRBD1|TRBV19
CASSRTGAISYEQYF
TGTGCCAGTAGTAGGACAGGGGCAATCTCCTACGAGCAGTACTTC
>TRBJ2-7|NA|TRBD1|TRBV5-1
CASTRDRGFYEQYF
TGCGCCAGCACCCGGGACAGGGGGTTCTACGAGCAGTACTTC
>TRBJ2-7|NA|TRBD2|TRBV5-1
CASSLILAGGREQYF
TGCGCCAGCAGCTTGATACTAGCGGGAGGGCGTGAGCAGTACTTC
>TRBJ1-4|NA|TRBD1|TRBV23-1
CASSQPGQGAPTLSVNEKLFF
TGCGCCAGCAGTCAACCGGGACAGGGGGCTCCAACCCTTTCGGTTAATGAAAAACTGTTTTTT
>TRBJ2-1|NA|TRBD2|TRBV4-1
CASSQGTSGGLSSYNEQFF
TGCGCCAGCAGCCAAGGGACTAGCGGGGGCCTGAGCTCCTACAATGAGCAGTTCTTC
>TRBJ2-1|NA|NA|TRBV4-2
CASSQDLEGEQFF
TGTGCCAGCAGCCAAGATCTTGAGGGAGAGCAGTTCTTC
>TRBJ2-3|NA|NA|TRBV5-6
CASSWGSTDTQYF
TGTGCCAGCAGCTGGGGCTCCACAGATACGCAGTATTTT
>TRBJ2-7|NA|NA|TRBV29-1
CSVEEWGLNEQYF
TGCAGCGTTGAAGAGTGGGGGCTAAACGAGCAGTACTTC
>TRBJ1-5|NA|NA|TRBV6-5
CASTLAGGLGPQHF
TGTGCCAGCACCTTAGCCGGGGGGCTAGGCCCCCAGCATTTT
>TRBJ1-1|NA|NA|TRBV19
CASSIEGVTEAFF
TGTGCCAGTAGTATAGAGGGAGTTACTGAAGCTTTCTTT
>TRBJ2-2|NA|TRBD1|TRBV11-3
CASSFLQGTGELFF
TGTGCCAGCAGCTTCTTACAGGGGACCGGGGAGCTGTTTTTT
>TRBJ2-1|NA|TRBD1|TRBV6-1
CASSAHRDRMYNEQFF
TGTGCCAGCAGTGCGCACCGGGACAGGATGTACAATGAGCAGTTCTTC
>TRBJ2-7|NA|TRBD1|TRBV28
CASQRPAGQGAAYEQYF
TGTGCCAGCCAAAGACCAGCCGGACAGGGAGCTGCCTACGAGCAGTACTTC
>TRBJ2-7|NA|NA|TRBV25-1
CASSEYGGSYEQYF
TGTGCCAGCAGTGAATATGGGGGGTCCTACGAGCAGTACTTC
>TRBJ1-2|NA|TRBD1|TRBV27
CASSPSTGGIYGYTF
TGTGCCAGCAGTCCATCGACAGGGGGGATCTATGGCTACACCTTC
>TRBJ2-7|NA|NA|TRBV7-6
CASSQTGTLQRASYEQYF
TGTGCCAGCAGCCAGACCGGGACCCTACAGCGGGCTTCCTACGAGCAGTACTTC
>TRBJ2-3|NA|NA|TRBV4-1
CASTPLGGRTDTQYF
TGCGCCAGCACCCCTTTAGGGGGACGCACAGATACGCAGTATTTT
>TRBJ1-5|NA|NA|TRBV20-1
CSASDTDQPQHF
TGCAGTGCTAGTGATACGGATCAGCCCCAGCATTTT
>TRBJ2-7|NA|NA|TRBV19
CASSIGAKEQYF
TGTGCCAGTAGTATAGGAGCGAAAGAGCAGTACTTC